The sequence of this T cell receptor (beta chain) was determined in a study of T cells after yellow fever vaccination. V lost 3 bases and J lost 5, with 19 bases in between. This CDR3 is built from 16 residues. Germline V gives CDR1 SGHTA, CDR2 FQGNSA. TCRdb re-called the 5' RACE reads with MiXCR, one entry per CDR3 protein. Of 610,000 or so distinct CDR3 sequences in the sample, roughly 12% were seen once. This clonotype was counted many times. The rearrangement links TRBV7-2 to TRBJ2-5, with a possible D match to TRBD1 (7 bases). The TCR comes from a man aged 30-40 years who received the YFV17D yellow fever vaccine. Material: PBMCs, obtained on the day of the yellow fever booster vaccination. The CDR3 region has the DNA TGTGCCAGCAGCTTTGGACAGGCCCGGGGGTGGGAGACCCAGTACTTC. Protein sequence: CASSFGQARGWETQYF.